Listed below are T cell receptor beta chains from one sample, sequenced in a study of T cell changes during pregnancy in multiple sclerosis. Sequencing was performed with immunoSEQ multiplex PCR; in TCRdb, only in-frame clones are kept and a portion is missing. The table lists 93,000 or so clones, approximately 90% of them singletons. Specimen: peripheral blood, collected before pregnancy. The origin of the receptors is a female donor with multiple sclerosis, enrolled in a pregnancy study. The CDR3 runs from the conserved cysteine through the conserved F or W. D genes are given only for firm matches. Clone size is not always given. Where it is, it says once, few, many or a class for expanded clones.

>TRBJ2-7|NA|TRBV5-4|NA
CASSLTGDNYEQYF
TGTGCCAGTTCGCTTACGGGAGACAACTACGAGCAGTACTTC
>TRBJ2-2|NA|TRBV27|NA
CASSLDSLNTGELFF
TGTGCCAGCAGCCTTGACAGTTTGAACACCGGGGAGCTGTTTTTT
>TRBJ1-1|NA|TRBV19|NA
CASSPNSGRGTEAFF
TGTGCCAGTAGTCCTAATTCAGGGAGGGGTACTGAAGCTTTCTTT
>TRBJ2-7|NA|TRBV5-1|NA
CASRPWTADYEQYF
TGCGCCAGCAGACCTTGGACAGCAGACTACGAGCAGTACTTC
>TRBJ2-7|once|TRBV4-3|NA
CASSQDTNTYEQYF
TGCGCCAGCAGCCAAGATACCAACACCTACGAGCAGTACTTC
>TRBJ1-3|NA|TRBV7-9|NA
CASSITSFGNTIYF
TGTGCCAGCAGCATTACGAGCTTTGGAAACACCATATATTTT
>TRBJ2-7|NA|TRBV6-5|NA
CASSYSRGITYEQYF
TGTGCCAGCAGTTACTCGAGAGGGATTACCTACGAGCAGTACTTC
>TRBJ2-1|few|TRBV27|NA
CASSSGTTSNEQFF
TGTGCCAGCAGCTCCGGGACAACTAGCAATGAGCAGTTCTTC
>TRBJ2-7|NA|TRBV2|NA
CASSEGGGHLSEQYF
TGTGCCAGCAGTGAAGGGGGTGGACATCTTAGCGAGCAGTACTTC
>TRBJ2-7|NA|TRBV18|TRBD1
CASSSGTGYEQYF
TGTGCCAGCTCATCCGGGACAGGCTACGAGCAGTACTTC
>TRBJ2-5|NA|TRBV30|NA
CAWSKNVGGPQTQYF
TGTGCCTGGAGTAAAAATGTGGGAGGCCCCCAGACCCAGTACTTC
>TRBJ2-3|once|TRBV6-1|TRBD2
CASSEGTSHRDMQYF
TGTGCCAGCAGTGAAGGGACTAGTCATCGAGATATGCAGTATTTT
>TRBJ1-4|NA|TRBV25-1|NA
CASSEAGSLGEKLFF
TGTGCCAGCAGTGAAGCCGGGTCACTAGGAGAAAAACTGTTTTTT
>TRBJ2-4|NA|TRBV2|NA
CASSEELARNIQYF
TGTGCCAGCAGTGAAGAACTAGCTCGAAACATTCAGTACTTC
>TRBJ2-1|NA|TRBV29-1|TRBD2
CSVSTSGMYNEQFF
TGCAGCGTTTCGACTAGCGGGATGTACAATGAGCAGTTCTTC
>TRBJ1-2|NA|TRBV2|NA
CASSRAGDYGYTF
TGTGCCAGCAGTCGGGCAGGGGACTATGGCTACACCTTC
>TRBJ2-1|NA|TRBV5-1|TRBD2
CASSLTQRTSGRANEQFF
TGCGCCAGCAGCTTGACCCAGAGGACTAGCGGGAGGGCTAATGAGCAGTTCTTC
>TRBJ1-4|NA|TRBV13|NA
CASSLKTGLGTNEKLFF
TGTGCCAGCAGCTTGAAGACAGGCCTAGGAACTAATGAAAAACTGTTTTTT
>TRBJ1-2|NA|TRBV30|TRBD1
CAWRRGTDYGYTF
TGTGCCTGGAGGAGGGGGACAGACTATGGCTACACCTTC
>TRBJ2-7|NA|TRBV15|NA
CATSRTSGLTYEQYF
TGTGCCACCAGCCGCACGTCGGGACTGACCTACGAGCAGTACTTC
>TRBJ2-1|NA|TRBV6-4|TRBD1
CASSRLGQGASEQFF
TGTGCCAGCAGCCGCTTGGGACAGGGGGCTAGTGAGCAGTTCTTC
>TRBJ1-3|NA|TRBV2|NA
CASSRREISGNTIYF
TGTGCCAGCAGTAGGAGGGAAATCTCTGGAAACACCATATATTTT
>TRBJ1-5|NA|TRBV7-2|NA
CASSKDTDAQPQHF
TGTGCCAGCAGCAAGGACACGGACGCTCAGCCCCAGCATTTT
>TRBJ2-3|NA|TRBV19|TRBD2
CASSRRGRGNTQYF
TGTGCCAGTAGTCGCCGCGGGAGAGGGAATACGCAGTATTTT
>TRBJ2-4|once|TRBV9|TRBD2
CASSPRGVRNIQYF
TGTGCCAGCAGCCCCCGGGGGGTGAGAAACATTCAGTACTTC
>TRBJ2-7|NA|TRBV5-1|NA
CASSLDTVSIEQYF
TGCGCCAGCAGCTTGGATACTGTCTCAATCGAGCAGTACTTC
>TRBJ1-1|NA|TRBV18|NA
CASSPRGTSNTEAFF
TGTGCCAGCTCACCCCGAGGGACATCGAACACTGAAGCTTTCTTT
>TRBJ1-5|NA|TRBV2|NA
CASSDGGVNQPQHF
TGTGCCAGCAGTGACGGCGGGGTCAATCAGCCCCAGCATTTT
>TRBJ2-3|NA|TRBV6-1|NA
CASSEGGTSTDTQYF
TGTGCCAGCAGTGAAGGAGGGACTAGCACAGATACGCAGTATTTT
>TRBJ2-7|NA|TRBV7-9|TRBD2
CASSPAVLAGGYEQYF
TGTGCCAGCAGCCCGGCGGTCCTAGCGGGTGGCTACGAGCAGTACTTC
>TRBJ2-1|NA|TRBV27|TRBD1
CASSKRVYRGHYNEQFF
TGTGCCAGCAGTAAAAGGGTTTACAGGGGGCATTACAATGAGCAGTTCTTC
>TRBJ1-2|few|TRBV7-2|NA
CASSHGQLYGYTF
TGTGCCAGCAGCCACGGACAGCTCTATGGCTACACCTTC
>TRBJ2-7|NA|TRBV6-5|TRBD1
CASQRDREGYEQYF
TGTGCCAGCCAAAGGGACAGGGAAGGTTACGAGCAGTACTTC
>TRBJ1-4|NA|TRBV5-1|NA
CASSLGQTTNEKLFF
TGCGCCAGCAGCCTCGGACAGACAACTAATGAAAAACTGTTTTTT
>TRBJ1-3|NA|TRBV30|NA
CAWSAGNSGNTIYF
TGTGCCTGGAGTGCGGGGAACTCTGGAAACACCATATATTTT
>TRBJ1-1|NA|TRBV19|TRBD1
CASGTGDLNTEAFF
TGTGCCAGCGGGACAGGGGATTTGAACACTGAAGCTTTCTTT
>TRBJ1-2|NA|TRBV29-1|TRBD1
CSVGGGTAYGYTF
TGCAGCGTTGGGGGCGGGACAGCATATGGCTACACCTTC
>TRBJ2-3|NA|TRBV15|TRBD1
CATSREKQGRFWYF
TGTGCCACCAGCAGGGAGAAACAGGGGCGTTTTTGGTATTTT
>TRBJ2-1|NA|TRBV18|NA
CASSPRQISYNEQFF
TGTGCCAGCTCACCCCGACAGATCTCCTACAATGAGCAGTTCTTC
>TRBJ1-1|NA|TRBV5-1|NA
CASSPETGNKNTEAFF
TGCGCCAGCAGCCCTGAAACAGGGAACAAGAACACTGAAGCTTTCTTT
>TRBJ2-3|NA|TRBV9|NA
CASSVSIGPGALSTDTQYF
TGTGCCAGCAGCGTATCTATCGGTCCAGGGGCCCTTAGCACAGATACGCAGTATTTT
>TRBJ2-7|NA|TRBV28|TRBD1
CASSTGTNYREQYF
TGTGCCAGCTCGACAGGGACAAATTATCGGGAGCAGTACTTC
>TRBJ1-2|NA|TRBV28|TRBD1
CASSTGTGVHGYTF
TGTGCCAGCAGCACCGGTACAGGGGTGCATGGCTACACCTTC
>TRBJ2-7|NA|TRBV15|TRBD1
CATSRTWDRGYEQYF
TGTGCCACCAGTCGGACCTGGGACAGGGGTTACGAGCAGTACTTC
>TRBJ1-5|NA|TRBV5-6|TRBD1
CASSQLRRGLGNQPQHF
TGTGCCAGCAGCCAACTCCGCAGGGGGCTGGGCAATCAGCCCCAGCATTTT
>TRBJ2-1|NA|TRBV2|TRBD2
CASSLPAGAYNEQFF
TGTGCCAGCAGTTTGCCGGCGGGGGCCTACAATGAGCAGTTCTTC
>TRBJ2-1|NA|TRBV5-1|TRBD2
CASSLILAGLYNEQFF
TGCGCCAGCAGCTTGATCCTAGCGGGCCTATACAATGAGCAGTTCTTC
>TRBJ1-4|NA|TRBV28|TRBD1
CASSLTGGENEKLFF
TGTGCCAGCAGTTTAACAGGGGGCGAAAATGAAAAACTGTTTTTT
>TRBJ2-7|NA|TRBV13|TRBD2
CASSLPSGLAVPYEQYF
TGTGCCAGCAGCTTGCCATCGGGACTAGCGGTTCCCTACGAGCAGTACTTC
>TRBJ2-5|NA|TRBV7-9|NA
CASSPRARHRQETQYF
TGTGCCAGCAGCCCGCGGGCTAGGCATCGGCAAGAGACCCAGTACTTC
>TRBJ2-3|NA|TRBV30|NA
CAWRRWGASTDTQYF
TGTGCCTGGAGGAGGTGGGGCGCTAGCACAGATACGCAGTATTTT
>TRBJ1-4|NA|TRBV6-6|TRBD1
CASSYHVRDSSEKLFF
TGTGCCAGCAGTTACCATGTCCGGGACAGTAGCGAAAAACTGTTTTTT
>TRBJ2-3|NA|TRBV27|NA
CASSFRRFGGTDTQYF
TGTGCCAGCAGTTTTCGGAGGTTTGGTGGCACAGATACGCAGTATTTT
>TRBJ1-2|NA|TRBV11-2|NA
CASSLDGPGGYTF
TGTGCCAGCAGCTTAGATGGGCCAGGAGGCTACACCTTC
>TRBJ2-7|once|TRBV5-1|TRBD2
CASSLEGRAYEQYF
TGCGCCAGCAGCTTGGAAGGGAGGGCCTACGAGCAGTACTTC
>TRBJ1-5|once|TRBV6-4|NA
CASSLLDSYSNQPQHF
TGTGCCAGCAGCCTCCTGGACAGTTATAGCAATCAGCCCCAGCATTTT
>TRBJ2-2|NA|TRBV9|NA
CASSSLAVSNTGELFF
TGTGCCAGCAGCTCCCTGGCAGTTTCGAACACCGGGGAGCTGTTTTTT
>TRBJ1-2|NA|TRBV7-6|NA
CASSSGVWDPISQIGYTF
TGTGCCAGCAGCTCAGGGGTATGGGACCCCATTTCCCAGATCGGCTACACCTTC
>TRBJ2-3|NA|TRBV29-1|TRBD2
CSVDPLAGVTDTQYF
TGCAGCGTTGACCCCCTAGCGGGAGTGACAGATACGCAGTATTTT
>TRBJ1-2|NA|TRBV5-6|NA
CASSFLKSKGVGAGYTF
TGTGCCAGCAGCTTCCTTAAGTCCAAAGGGGTAGGGGCTGGCTACACCTTC